The next 28 T cell receptor beta chains were all read from a single sample in a study of lymphopenia after photon versus proton radiotherapy. Generated by immunoSEQ multiplex PCR, the TCRdb table keeps only in-frame clones and is missing some. The sample has 17,000 or so clones; around 84% are singletons. The starting material was peripheral blood, obtained from a patient treated with proton-based radiotherapy. Receptor source: a man between 65 and 85 years old with pancreatic cancer.

The chain couples TRBV9 to TRBJ1-1, with D maybe TRBD1 (5 bases). Trimming took off 4 bases at V and 4 bases at J, with 14 bases between the two ends. CDR1 is SGDLS and CDR2 is YYNGEE in the germline V gene. There are 14 residues in the CDR3. CDR3 region: CASSIGPRGTEAFF. The CDR3 DNA reads as TGTGCCAGCAGCATAGGTCCTAGGGGCACTGAAGCTTTCTTT.

V gene TRBV7-2 combines with J gene TRBJ2-3; the D is unclear. V dropped 6 bases and J dropped 0 bases, with 13 bases sitting between them. The CDR3 totals 15 residues. Germline assignment: CDR1 SGHTA and CDR2 FQGNSA. As DNA, the CDR3 is TGTGCCAGCAGTCCGGTGGTTTCTAGCACAGATACGCAGTATTTT. As protein: CASSPVVSSTDTQYF.

The gene calls are TRBV30 and TRBJ2-1; D is unclear. The germline gives CDR1 GTSNPN, CDR2 SVGIG (reference sequence). Trimming removed 4 bases from V and 6 bases from J, with 13 bases in between. CDR3 length: 13 amino acids. CDR3 DNA sequence: TGTGCCTGGACCTACCCCCCCAGCAATGAGCAGTTCTTC. This sequence encodes CAWTYPPSNEQFF.

The rearrangement joins TRBV30 to TRBJ1-2; D unresolved. Per germline, CDR1 GTSNPN and CDR2 SVGIG (reference sequence). This CDR3 region has 10 residues. CDR3 coding DNA: TGTGCGGTTGGTACCGATGGCTACACCTTC. Its translation: CAVGTDGYTF.

The chain employs TRBV18 and TRBJ1-1, with 7 bases fitting TRBD1. The CDR3 contains 16 residues. The germline CDR1 and CDR2 sequences are KGHSH and LQKENI. With 3 bases clipped from V and 2 bases from J, the junction kept 9 bases outside the gene matches. The CDR3 loop reads CASSPRTGADNTEAFF. CDR3 nucleotide sequence: TGTGCCAGCTCACCGAGAACAGGGGCCGATAACACTGAAGCTTTCTTT. The full variable domain, in which reference TRBV18 and TRBJ1-1 provide the parts outside the CDR3, is NAGVMQNPRHLVRRRGQEARLRCSPMKGHSHVYWYRQLPEEGLKFMVYLQKENIIDESGMPKERFSAEFPKEGPSILRIQQVVRGDSAAYFCASSPRTGADNTEAFFGQGTRLTVV.

The CDR3 sequence is CASSNFYEQYF. Written as DNA, the CDR3 is TGTGCCAGCAGTAACTTCTACGAGCAGTACTTC. The chain combines TRBV6-5 with TRBJ2-7; D is unclear. The CDR3 contains 11 residues. V was cut by 5 bases and J by 3 bases, with 5 bases left in between. The germline V gene encodes CDR1 MNHEY and CDR2 SVGAGI.

This chain uses TRBV5-6 with TRBJ2-7; D might be TRBD2 (5 bases). Per the germline V gene, CDR1 is SGHDT and CDR2 is YYEEEE. The V gene lost 4 bases and the J gene lost 0 bases, with 5 bases spanning the gap. This CDR3 spans 12 amino acids. The CDR3 protein is CASSGSSYEQYF. The CDR3 coding sequence is TGTGCCAGCAGCGGGAGCTCCTACGAGCAGTACTTC.

The rearrangement joins TRBV27 to TRBJ2-1, with TRBD1 matching 9 bases. This CDR3 is 15 amino acids long. J was trimmed by 7 bases and V by 2 bases; bases with no gene match: 6. CDR1 is MNHEY, CDR2 SMNVEV, per germline (reference sequence). The CDR3 sequence is CASSLRGQGSNEQFF. CDR3 sequence (DNA): TGTGCCAGCAGTTTAAGGGGACAGGGCTCTAATGAGCAGTTCTTC.

The chain links TRBV6-6 to TRBJ1-6; 7 bases agree with TRBD1. J gave up 5 bases and V 7 bases, and 11 bases lay outside the gene matches. The CDR3 length is 16 residues. Germline lookup yields CDR1 MNHNY and CDR2 SVGAGI (reference sequence). The DNA of the CDR3 is TGTGCCAGCATCAACGGGGGGGACAGAGATAATTCACCCCTCCACTTT. Translated, it gives CASINGGDRDNSPLHF.

The V call is TRBV11-2, the J call TRBJ1-2; D may be TRBD1 (5 bases). Looked up from germline, CDR1 is SGHAT and CDR2 is FQNNGV. CDR3 length: 16 amino acids. With 2 bases removed from V and 3 bases from J, the gap between germline ends came to 16 bases. Here the CDR3 reads CASSLTGAGPDYGYTF. The DNA of the CDR3 is TGTGCCAGCAGCTTAACAGGCGCCGGGCCTGACTATGGCTACACCTTC.

The gene calls are TRBV13 and TRBJ1-2; 8 positions agree with TRBD1. Looked up from germline, CDR1 is PRHDT and CDR2 is FYEKMQ (reference sequence). Losses at the gene ends were 5 bases for V and 4 bases for J; bases not matched to a gene: 9. The CDR3 consists of 15 residues. The CDR3: CASSLRTGLPYGYTF. CDR3 sequence (DNA): TGTGCCAGCAGCCTACGGACAGGGCTTCCCTATGGCTACACCTTC.

Concerning this clone: This same CDR3 is encoded by further DNA sequences in the sample. The V and J genes are TRBV2 and TRBJ2-3; 7 nucleotides match TRBD1. The CDR3 sequence is 15 residues long. The germline gives CDR1 SNHLY, CDR2 FYNNEI. The junction had 4 bases not matched to a gene; V was cut back by 4 bases and J by 0 bases. CDR3 nucleotides: TGTGCCAGCAGTGCCGGGACAGCTAGCACAGATACGCAGTATTTT. Translating it yields CASSAGTASTDTQYF. Full variable domain (outside the CDR3, taken from reference TRBV2 and TRBJ2-3): EPEVTQTPSHQVTQMGQEVILRCVPISNHLYFYWYRQILGQKVEFLVSFYNNEISEKSEIFDDQFSVERPDGSNFTLKIRSTKLEDSAMYFCASSAGTASTDTQYFGPGTRLTVL.

The chain recombines TRBV9 with TRBJ2-1, with D unclear. In germline, CDR1 is SGDLS, CDR2 YYNGEE. Trimming removed 2 bases from V and 8 bases from J, with 14 bases in between. CDR3 length: 14 residues. CDR3 in DNA: TGTGCCAGCAGCGTGGCCAGAAATCCGGATGAGCAGTTCTTC. Protein product: CASSVARNPDEQFF.

The chain is built from TRBV2 and TRBJ2-5; 11 nucleotides match TRBD2. Germline values: CDR1 SNHLY, CDR2 FYNNEI. The CDR3 spans 15 residues. V shed 6 bases and J 5 bases; nucleotides not matched to a gene: 8. CDR3 sequence (DNA): TGTGCCAGCAGCCGCGGGCTAGCGGGAGGTGAGACCCAGTACTTC. The encoded protein is CASSRGLAGGETQYF.

The genes are TRBV5-5 and TRBJ1-1; D unclear. V was pared by 6 bases and J by 2 bases, with 11 bases between. This CDR3 comprises 13 residues. CDR1 SGHKS and CDR2 YYEKEE come from the germline V gene (reference sequence). The CDR3 loop is CASTEVGNTEAFF. The CDR3 DNA reads as TGTGCCAGCACCGAGGTGGGAAACACTGAAGCTTTCTTT.

There are a few counts of this clone. V usage is TRBV18 and J usage is TRBJ1-5; D not resolved. V lost 3 bases to trimming and J lost 1 base, with 4 bases between them. This CDR3 region has 13 residues. CDR1 is KGHSH and CDR2 is LQKENI in the germline V gene. CDR3 bases: TGTGCCAGCTCACCTCAAAGCAATCAGCCCCAGCATTTT. Protein sequence: CASSPQSNQPQHF.

This clone was detected a few times. This chain links TRBV6-1 with TRBJ2-7; 9 bases match TRBD1. From germline, CDR1 is MNHNS and CDR2 SASEGT. Trimming took 4 bases from V and 5 from J; bases not matched to a gene: 9. The CDR3 sequence is 15 residues long. CDR3: CASSVIEQGANEQYF. The CDR3 DNA is TGTGCCAGCAGTGTCATAGAACAGGGGGCTAACGAGCAGTACTTC.

The genes are TRBV11-3 and TRBJ2-2, with D possibly matching TRBD2 (6 bases). Trimming pared 8 bases from V and 7 bases from J, leaving 11 bases between. Germline CDR1 is SGHNT and CDR2 is YENEEA. This CDR3 is 12 amino acids long. The CDR3 protein is CASQSGLGELFF. The CDR3 region has the DNA TGTGCCAGCCAAAGCGGGCTCGGGGAGCTGTTTTTT.

This sequence joins TRBV7-4 and TRBJ1-3; no clear D. Germline-derived CDR1 and CDR2 are SGHVT and SQSDAQ. CDR3 length: 12 amino acids. V lost 9 bases to trimming and J lost 2 bases, with 8 bases between them. The CDR3 region has the DNA TGTGCCAGGGCCGGGACTGGAAACACCATATATTTT. It encodes CARAGTGNTIYF.

The chain is built from TRBV5-5 and TRBJ2-3; TRBD2 matches 13 bases. Germline V CDR1 and CDR2: SGHKS, YYEKEE (reference sequence). The ends lost 4 bases at V and 1 base at J; junction bases unmatched: 12. This CDR3 has 19 amino acids. Here the CDR3 reads CASSPGLAGVPGGTDTQYF. The CDR3 coding sequence is TGTGCCAGCAGCCCTGGACTAGCGGGGGTCCCAGGGGGCACAGATACGCAGTATTTT.

This clone is a singleton in its sample. V gene TRBV7-2 combines with J gene TRBJ2-7, with D tentatively TRBD1 (6 bases). CDR1 is SGHTA and CDR2 is FQGNSA in the germline V gene. Trimming cost V 5 bases and J 5 bases, with 16 bases left between them. CDR3 length: 14 residues. CDR3 sequence: CASSQQGSIHEQYF. The CDR3 DNA reads as TGTGCCAGCAGCCAACAGGGTTCAATCCACGAGCAGTACTTC.

This CDR3 reads CASSGNRQGIYNEQFF. The CDR3 DNA follows: TGCGCCAGCAGCGGGAACCGACAGGGGATATACAATGAGCAGTTCTTC. This rearrangement joins TRBV5-1 to TRBJ2-1; 8 bases are shared with TRBD1. In germline, CDR1 is SGHRS, CDR2 YFSETQ. The CDR3 contains 16 residues. V trimming: 4 bases; J trimming: 4 bases; junction bases outside the gene matches: 10.

The J gene is TRBJ1-1, the V gene TRBV6-1; a weak D match, TRBD1 (6 bases). Trimming shortened V by 6 bases and J by 5 bases, and 19 bases separated the two germline ends. Germline CDR1 MNHNS, CDR2 SASEGT. The CDR3 sequence is 15 residues long. The CDR3 reads CASSLNGVQGTEAFF. Written as DNA, the CDR3 is TGTGCCAGCAGCTTGAACGGAGTACAGGGAACTGAAGCTTTCTTT.

This rearrangement joins TRBV2 to TRBJ1-5; D is perhaps TRBD1 (6 bases). V lost 6 bases and J lost 5, with 8 bases in between. This CDR3 spans 12 amino acids. Germline V lookup: CDR1 SNHLY, CDR2 FYNNEI. CDR3 in DNA: TGTGCCAGCAGGAGGGGGGATCAGCCCCAGCATTTT. Translated: CASRRGDQPQHF.

For this clone: An end of the junction does not agree with germline; a read error may underlie this. The rearrangement joins TRBV18 to TRBJ2-3; D might be TRBD1 or TRBD2, each matching 6 bases. The V gene's germline CDR1 is KGHSH and CDR2 LQKENI. This CDR3 comprises 15 residues. The CDR3 region is CASSPPGAEGDTQYF. The CDR3 nucleotides are TGTGCCAGCTCCCCACCGGGGGCGGAAGGTGATACGCAGTATTTT.

The gene calls are TRBV6-1 and TRBJ1-1; 7 bases fit TRBD1. Per the germline V gene, CDR1 is MNHNS and CDR2 is SASEGT. The CDR3 runs to 15 residues. The ends lost 6 bases at V and 4 bases at J; junction bases unmatched: 11. CDR3 sequence reads: CASRRNNRGSTEAFF. The CDR3 nucleotides are TGTGCCAGCAGGAGAAACAACAGGGGAAGCACTGAAGCTTTCTTT.

This clone was picked up a small number of times. The J gene is TRBJ1-5, the V gene TRBV7-2; D uncertain. The CDR3 has 14 residues. Germline-derived CDR1 and CDR2 are SGHTA and FQGNSA. V lost 1 base and J lost 2, with 6 bases in between. The CDR3 DNA is TGTGCCAGCAGCTTAGTCCAGGGCAATCAGCCCCAGCATTTT. As protein: CASSLVQGNQPQHF.

The V gene is TRBV6-5, the J gene TRBJ1-5, with D tentatively TRBD1 (6 bases). V was shortened by 2 bases and J by 5 bases, with 13 bases between the two germline ends. CDR1 is MNHEY, CDR2 SVGAGI, per germline. The CDR3 is made up of 15 amino acids. CDR3 sequence: CASSYTTGSDQPQHF. The CDR3 bases are TGTGCCAGCAGTTACACAACAGGGTCCGATCAGCCCCAGCATTTT.